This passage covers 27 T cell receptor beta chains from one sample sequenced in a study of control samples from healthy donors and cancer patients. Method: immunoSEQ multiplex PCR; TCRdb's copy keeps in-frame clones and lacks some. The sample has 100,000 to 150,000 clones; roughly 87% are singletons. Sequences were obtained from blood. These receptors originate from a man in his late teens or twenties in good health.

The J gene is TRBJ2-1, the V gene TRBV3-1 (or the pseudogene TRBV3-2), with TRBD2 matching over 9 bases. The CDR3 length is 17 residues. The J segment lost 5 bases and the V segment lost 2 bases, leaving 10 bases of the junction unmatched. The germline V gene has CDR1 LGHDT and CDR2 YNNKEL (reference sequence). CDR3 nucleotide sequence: TGTGCCAGCAGCCAAAGGTGGTTAGCGGGAGACCACAATGAGCAGTTCTTC. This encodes CASSQRWLAGDHNEQFF.

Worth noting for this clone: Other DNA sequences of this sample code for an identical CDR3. CDR3 DNA sequence: TGTGCCAGCATAGACGCAGAGGAGACCCAGTACTTC. Protein sequence: CASIDAEETQYF. The chain combines TRBV27 with TRBJ2-5; D gene ambiguous. V was pared by 7 bases and J by 5 bases, with 11 bases between. The CDR3 spans 12 residues. Looked up from germline, CDR1 is MNHEY and CDR2 is SMNVEV (reference sequence).

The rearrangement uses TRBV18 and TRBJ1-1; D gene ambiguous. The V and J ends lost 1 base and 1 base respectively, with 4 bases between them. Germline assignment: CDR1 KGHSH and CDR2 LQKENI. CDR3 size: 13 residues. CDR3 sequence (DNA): TGTGCCAGCTCACCACAGACGAACACTGAAGCTTTCTTT. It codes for CASSPQTNTEAFF.

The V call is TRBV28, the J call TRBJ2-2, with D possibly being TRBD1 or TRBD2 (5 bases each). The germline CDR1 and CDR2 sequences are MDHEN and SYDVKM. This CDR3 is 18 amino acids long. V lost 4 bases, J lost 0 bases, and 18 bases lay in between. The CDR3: CASSSRYPGPANTGELFF. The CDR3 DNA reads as TGTGCCAGCAGTTCTAGGTATCCGGGGCCCGCGAACACCGGGGAGCTGTTTTTT. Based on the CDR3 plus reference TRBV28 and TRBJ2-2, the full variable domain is DVKVTQSSRYLVKRTGEKVFLECVQDMDHENMFWYRQDPGLGLRLIYFSYDVKMKEKGDIPEGYSVSREKKERFSLILESASTNQTSMYLCASSSRYPGPANTGELFFGEGSRLTVL.

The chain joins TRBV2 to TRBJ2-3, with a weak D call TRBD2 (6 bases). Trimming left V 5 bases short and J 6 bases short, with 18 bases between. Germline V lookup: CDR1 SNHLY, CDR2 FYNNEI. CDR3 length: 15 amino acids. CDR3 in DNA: TGTGCCAGCAGTTTAACCGGGACTCCACGGGATACGCAGTATTTT. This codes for CASSLTGTPRDTQYF.

The CDR3: CASSSFGVEQPQHF. The CDR3 DNA is TGTGCCAGCAGTAGTTTTGGGGTGGAGCAGCCCCAGCATTTT. This rearrangement joins TRBV2 to TRBJ1-5; D gene uncertain. The CDR3 covers 14 residues. CDR1 and CDR2 (germline): SNHLY, FYNNEI. The ends were cut back, 5 bases at V and 7 bases at J, with 15 bases in the middle. Full variable domain (missing parts from reference TRBV2 and TRBJ1-5): EPEVTQTPSHQVTQMGQEVILRCVPISNHLYFYWYRQILGQKVEFLVSFYNNEISEKSEIFDDQFSVERPDGSNFTLKIRSTKLEDSAMYFCASSSFGVEQPQHFGDGTRLSIL.

CDR3 in amino acids: CASSGASGIQETQYF. The CDR3 coding sequence is TGTGCCAGCTCGGGAGCTAGCGGAATACAAGAGACCCAGTACTTC. This chain uses TRBV11-3 with TRBJ2-5, with TRBD2 matching over 7 bases. V was clipped by 8 bases and J by 2 bases; unmatched bases: 11. This CDR3 has 15 residues. CDR1 and CDR2 from the germline V gene are SGHNT and YENEEA.

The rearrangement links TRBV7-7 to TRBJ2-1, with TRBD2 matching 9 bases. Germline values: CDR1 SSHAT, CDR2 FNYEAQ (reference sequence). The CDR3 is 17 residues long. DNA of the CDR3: TGTGCTAGCGGACCTAGCGGGACCCCCCTCGGGGACAATGAGCAGTTCTTC. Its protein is CASGPSGTPLGDNEQFF. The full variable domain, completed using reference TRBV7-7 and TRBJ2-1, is GAGVSQSPRYKVTKRGQDVTLRCDPISSHATLYWYQQALGQGPEFLTYFNYEAQPDKSGLPSDRFSAERPEGSISTLTIQRTEQRDSAMYRCASGPSGTPLGDNEQFFGPGTRLTVL.

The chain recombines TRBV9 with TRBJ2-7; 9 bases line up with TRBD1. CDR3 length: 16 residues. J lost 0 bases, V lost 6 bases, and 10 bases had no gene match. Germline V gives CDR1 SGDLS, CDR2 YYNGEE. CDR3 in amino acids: CASNQGQGRNSYEQYF. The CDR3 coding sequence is TGTGCCAGCAACCAAGGACAGGGGCGAAACTCCTACGAGCAGTACTTC.

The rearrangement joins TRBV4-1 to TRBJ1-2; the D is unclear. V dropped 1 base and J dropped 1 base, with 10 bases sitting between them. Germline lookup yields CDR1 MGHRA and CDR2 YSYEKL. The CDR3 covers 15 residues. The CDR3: CASSQGAGFNYGYTF. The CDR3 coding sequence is TGCGCCAGCAGCCAAGGGGCGGGATTTAACTATGGCTACACCTTC.

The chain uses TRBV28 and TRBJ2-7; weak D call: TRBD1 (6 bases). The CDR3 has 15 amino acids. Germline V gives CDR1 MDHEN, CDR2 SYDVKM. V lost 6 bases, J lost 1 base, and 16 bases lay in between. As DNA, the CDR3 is TGTGCCAGCAGGGCTCAGGGACACCCTTCCTACGAGCAGTACTTC. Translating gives CASRAQGHPSYEQYF. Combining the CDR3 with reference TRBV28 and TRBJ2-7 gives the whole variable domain DVKVTQSSRYLVKRTGEKVFLECVQDMDHENMFWYRQDPGLGLRLIYFSYDVKMKEKGDIPEGYSVSREKKERFSLILESASTNQTSMYLCASRAQGHPSYEQYFGPGTRLTVT.

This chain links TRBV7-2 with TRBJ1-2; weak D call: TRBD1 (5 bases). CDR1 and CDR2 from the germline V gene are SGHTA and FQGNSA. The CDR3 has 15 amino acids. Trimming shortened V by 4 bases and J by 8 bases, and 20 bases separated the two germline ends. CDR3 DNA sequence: TGTGCCAGCAGCTCTAACCCGACAGAGCTCTGGGGCTACACCTTC. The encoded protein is CASSSNPTELWGYTF.

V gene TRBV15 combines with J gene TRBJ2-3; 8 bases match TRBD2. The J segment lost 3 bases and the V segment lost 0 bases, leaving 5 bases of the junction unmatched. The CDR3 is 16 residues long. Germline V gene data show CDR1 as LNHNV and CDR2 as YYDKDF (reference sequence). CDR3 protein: CATSRDRAGVTDTQYF. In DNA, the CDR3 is TGTGCCACCAGCAGAGATCGAGCGGGAGTGACAGATACGCAGTATTTT.

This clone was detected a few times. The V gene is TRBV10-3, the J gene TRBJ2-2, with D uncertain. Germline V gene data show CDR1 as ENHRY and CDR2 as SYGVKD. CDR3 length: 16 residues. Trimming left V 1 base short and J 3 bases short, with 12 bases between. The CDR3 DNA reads TGTGCCATCAGTGAGTGGGCGGCAAGGGACACCGGGGAGCTGTTTTTT. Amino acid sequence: CAISEWAARDTGELFF.

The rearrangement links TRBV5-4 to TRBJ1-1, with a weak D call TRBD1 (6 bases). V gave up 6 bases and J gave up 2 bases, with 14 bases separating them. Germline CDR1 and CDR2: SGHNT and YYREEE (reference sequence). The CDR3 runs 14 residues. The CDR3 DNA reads TGTGCCAGCACCCCATCCGGGACAAACACTGAAGCTTTCTTT. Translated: CASTPSGTNTEAFF.

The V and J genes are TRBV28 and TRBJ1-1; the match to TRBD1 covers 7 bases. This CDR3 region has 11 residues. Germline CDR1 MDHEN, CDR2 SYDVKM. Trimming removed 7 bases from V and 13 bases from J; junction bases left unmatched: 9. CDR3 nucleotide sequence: TGTGCCAGCAATGACAGGGCCAAAGTTTTCTTT. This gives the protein CASNDRAKVFF.

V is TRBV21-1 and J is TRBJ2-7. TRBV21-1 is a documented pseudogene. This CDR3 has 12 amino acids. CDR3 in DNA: TGTGCCAGCAGCAAAGAACGGCACGAGCAGTACTTC. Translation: CASSKERHEQYF.

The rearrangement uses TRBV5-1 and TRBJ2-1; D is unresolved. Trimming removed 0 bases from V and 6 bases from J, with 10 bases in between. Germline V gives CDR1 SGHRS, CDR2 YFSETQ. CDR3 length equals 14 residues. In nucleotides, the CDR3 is TGCGCCAGCAGCTTGGGACTCGGTGGCAATGAGCAGTTCTTC. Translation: CASSLGLGGNEQFF.

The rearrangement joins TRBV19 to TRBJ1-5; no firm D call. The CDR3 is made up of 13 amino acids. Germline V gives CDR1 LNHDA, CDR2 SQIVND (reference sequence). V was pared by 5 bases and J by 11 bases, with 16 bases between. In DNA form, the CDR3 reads TGTGCCAGTAGTGACCGGGCAACCCAAGCCCAGCATTTT. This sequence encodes CASSDRATQAQHF.

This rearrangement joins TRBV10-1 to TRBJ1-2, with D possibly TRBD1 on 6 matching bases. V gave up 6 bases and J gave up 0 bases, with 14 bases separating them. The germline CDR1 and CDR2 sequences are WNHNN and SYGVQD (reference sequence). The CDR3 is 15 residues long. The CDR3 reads CASRPRQETNYGYTF. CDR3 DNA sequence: TGCGCCAGCAGACCGCGACAGGAGACTAACTATGGCTACACCTTC.

DNA for the CDR3: TGTGCCAGCAGCTTGGTTGTAGCGGGCCCCACCTACGAGCAGTACTTC. Its protein is CASSLVVAGPTYEQYF. This rearrangement joins TRBV5-4 to TRBJ2-7; 7 nucleotides align to TRBD2. This CDR3 has 16 amino acids. The V segment lost 0 bases and the J segment 2 bases; nucleotides outside the gene matches: 8. Germline values: CDR1 SGHNT, CDR2 YYREEE (reference sequence). The whole variable domain, remainder taken from reference TRBV5-4 and TRBJ2-7, is ETGVTQSPTHLIKTRGQQVTLRCSSQSGHNTVSWYQQALGQGPQFIFQYYREEENGRGNFPPRFSGLQFPNYSSELNVNALELDDSALYLCASSLVVAGPTYEQYFGPGTRLTVT.

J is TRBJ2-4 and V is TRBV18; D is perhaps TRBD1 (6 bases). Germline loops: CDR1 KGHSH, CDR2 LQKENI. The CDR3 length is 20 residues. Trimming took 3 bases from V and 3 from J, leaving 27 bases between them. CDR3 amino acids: CASSPVYNRVMSLGKNIQYF. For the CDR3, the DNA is TGTGCCAGCTCACCTGTCTATAACAGGGTAATGAGTCTAGGCAAAAACATTCAGTACTTC. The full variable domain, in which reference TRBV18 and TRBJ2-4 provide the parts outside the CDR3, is NAGVMQNPRHLVRRRGQEARLRCSPMKGHSHVYWYRQLPEEGLKFMVYLQKENIIDESGMPKERFSAEFPKEGPSILRIQQVVRGDSAAYFCASSPVYNRVMSLGKNIQYFGAGTRLSVL.

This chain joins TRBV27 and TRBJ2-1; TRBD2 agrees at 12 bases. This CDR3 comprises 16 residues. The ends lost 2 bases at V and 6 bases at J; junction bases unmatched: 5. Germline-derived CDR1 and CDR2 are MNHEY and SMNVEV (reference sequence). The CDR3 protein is CASSLLASGRANEQFF. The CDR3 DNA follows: TGTGCCAGCAGTTTACTGGCTAGCGGGAGGGCCAATGAGCAGTTCTTC.

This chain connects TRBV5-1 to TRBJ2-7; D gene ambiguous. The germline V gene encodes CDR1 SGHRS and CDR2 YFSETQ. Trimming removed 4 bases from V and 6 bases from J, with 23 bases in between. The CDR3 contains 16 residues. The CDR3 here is CASSDLGRAAMGEQYF. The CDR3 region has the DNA TGCGCCAGCAGCGACCTCGGACGGGCGGCGATGGGCGAGCAGTACTTC. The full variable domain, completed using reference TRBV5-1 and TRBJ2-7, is KAGVTQTPRYLIKTRGQQVTLSCSPISGHRSVSWYQQTPGQGLQFLFEYFSETQRNKGNFPGRFSGRQFSNSRSEMNVSTLELGDSALYLCASSDLGRAAMGEQYFGPGTRLTVT.

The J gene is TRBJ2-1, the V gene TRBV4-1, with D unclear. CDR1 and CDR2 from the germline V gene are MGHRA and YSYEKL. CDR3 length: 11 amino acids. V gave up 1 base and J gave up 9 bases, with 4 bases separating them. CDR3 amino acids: CASSQGVEQFF. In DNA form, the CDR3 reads TGCGCCAGCAGCCAAGGGGTTGAGCAGTTCTTC.

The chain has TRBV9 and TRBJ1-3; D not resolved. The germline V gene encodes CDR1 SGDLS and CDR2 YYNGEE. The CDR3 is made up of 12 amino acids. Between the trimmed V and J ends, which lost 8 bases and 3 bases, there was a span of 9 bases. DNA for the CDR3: TGTGCCAGTCAATCGAATGGAAACACCATATATTTT. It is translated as CASQSNGNTIYF.

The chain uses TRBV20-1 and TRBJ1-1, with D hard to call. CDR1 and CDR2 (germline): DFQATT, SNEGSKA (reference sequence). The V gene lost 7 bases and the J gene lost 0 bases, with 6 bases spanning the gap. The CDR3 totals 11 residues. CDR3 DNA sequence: TGCAGTGGTATCATGAACACTGAAGCTTTCTTT. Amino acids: CSGIMNTEAFF.